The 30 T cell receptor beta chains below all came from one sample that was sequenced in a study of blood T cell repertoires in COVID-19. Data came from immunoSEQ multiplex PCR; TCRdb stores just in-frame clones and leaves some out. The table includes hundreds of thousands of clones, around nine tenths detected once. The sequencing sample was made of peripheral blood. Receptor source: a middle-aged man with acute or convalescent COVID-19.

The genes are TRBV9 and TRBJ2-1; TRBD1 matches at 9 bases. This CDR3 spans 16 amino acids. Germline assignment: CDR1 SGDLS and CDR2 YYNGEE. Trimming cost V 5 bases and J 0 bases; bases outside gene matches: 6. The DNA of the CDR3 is TGTGCCAGCAGACCGGGACAGGGAAGCTCCTACAATGAGCAGTTCTTC. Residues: CASRPGQGSSYNEQFF.

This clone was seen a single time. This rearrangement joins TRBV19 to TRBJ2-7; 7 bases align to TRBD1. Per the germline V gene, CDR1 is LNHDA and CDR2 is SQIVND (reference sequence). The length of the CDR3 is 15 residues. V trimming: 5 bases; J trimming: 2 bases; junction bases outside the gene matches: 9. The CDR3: CASSASGTATYEQYF. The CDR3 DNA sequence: TGTGCCAGTAGTGCCTCCGGGACAGCTACCTACGAGCAGTACTTC. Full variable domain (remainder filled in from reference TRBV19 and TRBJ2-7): DGGITQSPKYLFRKEGQNVTLSCEQNLNHDAMYWYRQDPGQGLRLIYYSQIVNDFQKGDIAEGYSVSREKKESFPLTVTSAQKNPTAFYLCASSASGTATYEQYFGPGTRLTVT.

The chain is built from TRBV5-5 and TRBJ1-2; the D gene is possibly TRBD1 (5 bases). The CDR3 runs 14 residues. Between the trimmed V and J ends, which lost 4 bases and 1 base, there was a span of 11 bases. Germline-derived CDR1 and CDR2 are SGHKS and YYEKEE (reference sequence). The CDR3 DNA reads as TGTGCCAGCAGCACACCGGGGGTTAACTATGGCTACACCTTC. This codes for CASSTPGVNYGYTF.

This CDR3 is CATSDPGQGINGYTF. The CDR3, as DNA: TGTGCCACCAGTGACCCGGGACAGGGAATAAATGGCTACACCTTC. The chain joins TRBV24-1 to TRBJ1-2; 9 nucleotides align to TRBD1. CDR1 KGHDR and CDR2 SFDVKD come from the germline V gene. CDR3 length: 15 amino acids. Germline trimming cut 4 bases from V and 6 bases from J; bases unmatched to any gene: 8.

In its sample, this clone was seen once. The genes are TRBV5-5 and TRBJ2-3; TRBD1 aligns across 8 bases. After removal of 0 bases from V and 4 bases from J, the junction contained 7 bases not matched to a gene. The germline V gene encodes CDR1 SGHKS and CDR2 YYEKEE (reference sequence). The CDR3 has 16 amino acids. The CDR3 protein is CASSLGDQGASDTQYF. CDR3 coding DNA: TGTGCCAGCAGCTTGGGAGACCAGGGGGCGTCAGATACGCAGTATTTT.

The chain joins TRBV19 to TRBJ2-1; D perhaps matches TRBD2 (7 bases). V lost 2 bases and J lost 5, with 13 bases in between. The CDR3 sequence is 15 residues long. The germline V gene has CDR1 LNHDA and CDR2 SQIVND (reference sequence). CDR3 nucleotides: TGTGCCAGTAGTATAATTCGAGGGGGGGACAATGAGCAGTTCTTC. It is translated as CASSIIRGGDNEQFF.

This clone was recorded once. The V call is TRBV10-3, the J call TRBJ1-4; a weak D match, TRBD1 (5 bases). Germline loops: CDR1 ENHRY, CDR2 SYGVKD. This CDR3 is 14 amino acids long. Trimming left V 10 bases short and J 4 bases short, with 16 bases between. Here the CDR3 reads CATGGIGYNEKLFF. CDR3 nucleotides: TGTGCCACGGGGGGGATAGGCTATAATGAAAAACTGTTTTTT.

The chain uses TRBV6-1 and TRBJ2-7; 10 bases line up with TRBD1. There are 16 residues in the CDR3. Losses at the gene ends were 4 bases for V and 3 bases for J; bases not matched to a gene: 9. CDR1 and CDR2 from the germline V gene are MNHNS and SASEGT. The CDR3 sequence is CASSVVPGQGIYEQYF. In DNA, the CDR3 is TGTGCCAGCAGTGTCGTACCGGGACAGGGGATCTACGAGCAGTACTTC.

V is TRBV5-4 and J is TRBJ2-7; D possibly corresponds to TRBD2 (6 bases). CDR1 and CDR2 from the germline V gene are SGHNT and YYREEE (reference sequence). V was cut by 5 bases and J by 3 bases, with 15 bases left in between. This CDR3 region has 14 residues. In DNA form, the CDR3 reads TGTGCCAGCAGTCCGAGCGGGCCCGACTACGAGCAGTACTTC. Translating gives CASSPSGPDYEQYF.

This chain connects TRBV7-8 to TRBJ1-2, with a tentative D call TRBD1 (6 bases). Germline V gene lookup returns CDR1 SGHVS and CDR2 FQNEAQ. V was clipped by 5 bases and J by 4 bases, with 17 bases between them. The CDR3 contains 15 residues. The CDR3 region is CASSRYREESYGYTF. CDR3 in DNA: TGTGCCAGCAGCCGGTACAGGGAAGAATCCTATGGCTACACCTTC. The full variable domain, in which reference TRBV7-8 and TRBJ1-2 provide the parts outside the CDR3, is GAGVSQSPRYKVAKRGQDVALRCDPISGHVSLFWYQQALGQGPEFLTYFQNEAQLDKSGLPSDRFFAERPEGSVSTLKIQRTQQEDSAVYLCASSRYREESYGYTFGSGTRLTVV.

The CDR3 loop reads CASSNTGGAEAFF. In DNA form, the CDR3 reads TGTGCCAGCAGTAATACCGGCGGCGCTGAAGCTTTCTTT. V and J are TRBV7-2 and TRBJ1-1; D gene uncertain. V was pared by 6 bases and J by 6 bases, with 14 bases between. The CDR3 runs to 13 residues. Germline values: CDR1 SGHTA, CDR2 FQGNSA.

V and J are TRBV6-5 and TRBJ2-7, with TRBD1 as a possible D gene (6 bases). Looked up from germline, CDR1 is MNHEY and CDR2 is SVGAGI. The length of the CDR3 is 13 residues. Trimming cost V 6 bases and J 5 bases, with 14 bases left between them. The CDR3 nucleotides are TGTGCCAGCAGGACGGGCAGGGGCCACGAGCAGTACTTC. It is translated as CASRTGRGHEQYF.

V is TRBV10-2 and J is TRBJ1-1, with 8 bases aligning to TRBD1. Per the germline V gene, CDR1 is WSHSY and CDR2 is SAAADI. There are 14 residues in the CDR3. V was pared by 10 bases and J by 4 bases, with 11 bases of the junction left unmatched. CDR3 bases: TGCGCCACCGTAGAGACAGGGGTTGGCACTGAAGCTTTCTTT. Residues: CATVETGVGTEAFF.

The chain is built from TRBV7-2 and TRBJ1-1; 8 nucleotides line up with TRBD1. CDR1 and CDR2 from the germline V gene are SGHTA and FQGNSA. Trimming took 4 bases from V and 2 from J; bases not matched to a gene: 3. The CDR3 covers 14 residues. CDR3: CASSWGQANTEAFF. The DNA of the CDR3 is TGTGCCAGCAGCTGGGGACAGGCTAACACTGAAGCTTTCTTT.

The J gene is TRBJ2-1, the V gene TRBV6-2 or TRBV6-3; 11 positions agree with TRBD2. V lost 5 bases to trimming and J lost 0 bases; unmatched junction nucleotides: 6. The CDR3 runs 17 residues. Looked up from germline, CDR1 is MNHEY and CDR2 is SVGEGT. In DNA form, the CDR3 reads TGTGCCAGCAGTCCCGGACTAGCGGGCTTCTCCTACAATGAGCAGTTCTTC. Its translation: CASSPGLAGFSYNEQFF.

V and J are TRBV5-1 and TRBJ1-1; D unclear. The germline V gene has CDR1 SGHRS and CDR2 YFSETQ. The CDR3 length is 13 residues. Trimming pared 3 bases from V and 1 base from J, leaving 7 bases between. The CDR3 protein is CASSSYGNTEAFF. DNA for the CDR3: TGCGCCAGCAGCTCCTACGGGAACACTGAAGCTTTCTTT.

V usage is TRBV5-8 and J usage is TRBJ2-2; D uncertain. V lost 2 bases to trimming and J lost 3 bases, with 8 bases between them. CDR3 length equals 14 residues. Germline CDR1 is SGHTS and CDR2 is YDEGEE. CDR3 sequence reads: CASSFPVHTGELFF. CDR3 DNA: TGTGCCAGCAGCTTCCCAGTCCACACCGGGGAGCTGTTTTTT.

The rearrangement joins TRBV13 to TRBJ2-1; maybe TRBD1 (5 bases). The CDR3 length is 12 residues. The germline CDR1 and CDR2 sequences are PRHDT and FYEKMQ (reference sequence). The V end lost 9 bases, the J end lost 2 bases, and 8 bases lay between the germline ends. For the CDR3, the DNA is TGTGCCAGTAGGGGTCCCTACAATGAGCAGTTCTTC. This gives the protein CASRGPYNEQFF.

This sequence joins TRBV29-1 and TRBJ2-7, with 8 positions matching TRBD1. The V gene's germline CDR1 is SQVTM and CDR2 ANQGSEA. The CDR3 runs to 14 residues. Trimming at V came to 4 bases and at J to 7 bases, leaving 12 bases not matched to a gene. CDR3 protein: CSVAPPTGVGEQYF. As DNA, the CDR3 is TGCAGCGTTGCCCCCCCGACAGGGGTAGGGGAGCAGTACTTC.

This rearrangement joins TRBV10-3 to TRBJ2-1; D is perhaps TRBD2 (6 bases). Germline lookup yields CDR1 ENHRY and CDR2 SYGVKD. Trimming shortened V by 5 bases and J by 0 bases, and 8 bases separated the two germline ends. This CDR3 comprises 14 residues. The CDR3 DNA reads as TGTGCCATCAGTCGGGGGAGCTCCTACAATGAGCAGTTCTTC. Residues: CAISRGSSYNEQFF.

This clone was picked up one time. In nucleotides, the CDR3 is TGTGCCAGCAGTTACTCTAGGAGCTACGAGCAGTACTTC. This sequence encodes CASSYSRSYEQYF. J is TRBJ2-7 and V is TRBV6-6; D is undetermined. The CDR3 extends over 13 amino acids. The ends were cut back, 0 bases at V and 3 bases at J, with 6 bases in the middle. Germline CDR1 MNHNY, CDR2 SVGAGI (reference sequence).

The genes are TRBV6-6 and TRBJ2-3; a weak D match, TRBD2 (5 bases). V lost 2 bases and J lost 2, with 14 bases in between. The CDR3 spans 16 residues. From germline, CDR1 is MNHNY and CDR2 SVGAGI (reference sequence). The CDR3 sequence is CASSYVTGSYTDTQYF. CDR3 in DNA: TGTGCCAGCAGTTACGTGACGGGGTCCTACACAGATACGCAGTATTTT.

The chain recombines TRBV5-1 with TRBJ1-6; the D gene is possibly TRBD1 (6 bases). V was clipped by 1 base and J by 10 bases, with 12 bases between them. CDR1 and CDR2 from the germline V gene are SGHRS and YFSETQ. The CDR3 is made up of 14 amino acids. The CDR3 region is CASSLTGSESPLHF. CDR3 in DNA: TGCGCCAGCAGCTTGACAGGGTCCGAGTCACCCCTCCACTTT.

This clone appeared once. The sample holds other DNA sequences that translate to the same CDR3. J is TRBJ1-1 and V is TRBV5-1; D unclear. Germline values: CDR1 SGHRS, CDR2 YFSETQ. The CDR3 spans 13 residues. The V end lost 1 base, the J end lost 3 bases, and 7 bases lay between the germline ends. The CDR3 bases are TGCGCCAGCAGCTTGAAGCTGGACACTGAAGCTTTCTTT. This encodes CASSLKLDTEAFF.

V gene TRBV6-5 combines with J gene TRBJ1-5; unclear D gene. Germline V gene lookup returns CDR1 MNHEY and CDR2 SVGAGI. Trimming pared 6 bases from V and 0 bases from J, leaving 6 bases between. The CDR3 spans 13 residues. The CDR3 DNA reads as TGTGCCAGCAGCTTTTATAGCAATCAGCCCCAGCATTTT. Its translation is CASSFYSNQPQHF.

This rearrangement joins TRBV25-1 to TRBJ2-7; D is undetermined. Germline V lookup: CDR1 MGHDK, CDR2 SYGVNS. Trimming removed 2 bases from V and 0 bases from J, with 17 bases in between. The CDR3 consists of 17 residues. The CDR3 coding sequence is TGTGCCAGCAGTGAAGTAGGTGCACAGCCACACTCCTACGAGCAGTACTTC. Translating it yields CASSEVGAQPHSYEQYF.

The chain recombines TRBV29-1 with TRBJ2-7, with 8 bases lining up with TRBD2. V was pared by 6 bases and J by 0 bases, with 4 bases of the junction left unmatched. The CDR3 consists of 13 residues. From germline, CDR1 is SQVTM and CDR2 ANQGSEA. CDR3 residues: CSVGGVFSYEQYF. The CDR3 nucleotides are TGCAGCGTCGGGGGGGTCTTCTCCTACGAGCAGTACTTC.

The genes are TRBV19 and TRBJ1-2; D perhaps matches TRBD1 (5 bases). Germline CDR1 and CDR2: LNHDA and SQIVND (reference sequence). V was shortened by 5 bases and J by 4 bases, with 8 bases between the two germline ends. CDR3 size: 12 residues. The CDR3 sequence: CASSAGGYGYTF. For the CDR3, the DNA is TGTGCCAGTAGTGCGGGGGGCTATGGCTACACCTTC.

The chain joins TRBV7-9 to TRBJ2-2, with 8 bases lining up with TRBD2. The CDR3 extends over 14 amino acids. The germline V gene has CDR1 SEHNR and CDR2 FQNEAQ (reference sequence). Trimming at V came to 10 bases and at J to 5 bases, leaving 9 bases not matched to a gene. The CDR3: CATSGGARTGELFF. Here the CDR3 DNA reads TGTGCCACCTCGGGAGGGGCGCGAACCGGGGAGCTGTTTTTT. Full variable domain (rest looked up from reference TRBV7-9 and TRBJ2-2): DTGVSQNPRHKITKRGQNVTFRCDPISEHNRLYWYRQTLGQGPEFLTYFQNEAQLEKSRLLSDRFSAERPKGSFSTLEIQRTEQGDSAMYLCATSGGARTGELFFGEGSRLTVL.

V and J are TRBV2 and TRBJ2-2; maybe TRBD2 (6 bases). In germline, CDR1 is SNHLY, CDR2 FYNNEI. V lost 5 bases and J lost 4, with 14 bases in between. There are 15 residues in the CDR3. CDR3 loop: CASSFLGEVTGELFF. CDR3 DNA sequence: TGTGCCAGCAGTTTTCTGGGGGAGGTCACCGGGGAGCTGTTTTTT. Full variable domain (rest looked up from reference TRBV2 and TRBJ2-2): EPEVTQTPSHQVTQMGQEVILRCVPISNHLYFYWYRQILGQKVEFLVSFYNNEISEKSEIFDDQFSVERPDGSNFTLKIRSTKLEDSAMYFCASSFLGEVTGELFFGEGSRLTVL.